The sequence of this T cell receptor (beta chain) was determined in a study of post-analysis software for immune sequencing data. Study information: Included among the disease courses, which were recorded for the cohort, were relapsing-remitting, secondary progressive and progressive-relapsing multiple sclerosis.

Points from the study as a whole: TRBV5-6, TRBV5-1 and TRBV20-1 belonged to a set of about five TRBV segments that were more frequent in patients than controls. Relative to controls, patients with multiple sclerosis showed significantly lower normalized Chao1 diversity.

Prepared libraries of TCR beta cDNA carried unique molecular identifiers. About 500,000 cDNA molecules were obtained per 1 to 10 million input T cells. Via MiXCR, TCRdb re-called the PCR reads, giving one row per CDR3 protein. The sample shows about 540,000 distinct CDR3 sequences, approximately 34% of them seen only once. This clonotype came up a few times. Its cognate antigen is unknown. The CDR3 loop spans 16 amino acids. Per germline, CDR1 SGDLS and CDR2 YYNGEE. V was pared by 4 bases and J by 8 bases, with 14 bases of the junction left unmatched. The V gene is TRBV9, the J gene TRBJ2-1, with 8 nucleotides matching TRBD2. The sequence came from a girl aged 2-17 years with multiple sclerosis. The sequencing input was blood. The DNA for the CDR3 is TGTGCCAGCAGCTCCGAGGGACTAGGGCGGCGTCATGAGCAGTTCTTC. Protein: CASSSEGLGRRHEQFF.